This T cell receptor beta chain emerged from a study of naive and memory T cell subsets. Cells stained for CD3, CD4, CD8, CD45RA and CD27 were sorted into four subsets. Study outcomes and limitations: Findings for naive and memory subsets could not be checked against ground truth. Over 95% of naive TCR sequences appeared only once after error correction, unlike memory subsets.

Two oligonucleotides, mixed equimolar, formed the beta constant-region primer covering TRBC1 and TRBC2. A 12-nucleotide UMI and the SP2 primer were added to the cDNA 3' end by oligonucleotide ligation. In TCRdb, the UMI-ligation and nested PCR reads were re-called with MiXCR into one record per CDR3 protein. This table has some 28,000 distinct CDR3 sequences, about 10% appearing once. This clonotype was seen repeatedly, ten times or more. The antigen is unknown. V lost 7 bases to trimming and J lost 5 bases, with 11 bases between them. CDR3 length: 12 amino acids. CDR1 WSHSY and CDR2 SAAADI come from the germline V gene.

The chain carries TRBV10-2 and TRBJ1-1; D remains ambiguous. This receptor was identified in a human donor in good health. Specimen: effector memory CD4+ T cells from blood. Regarding subset: effector memory, CD45RA- CD27-. The DNA of the CDR3 is TGCGCCAGCATGCTAGCTGAGACTGAAGCTTTCTTT. Amino acid sequence: CASMLAETEAFF.